These 21 T cell receptor beta chains were sequenced from one sample in a study of T cells in Graves' hyperthyroidism and ophthalmopathy. Authors of the study amplified TCR beta CDR3 regions from RNA transcripts. Initially, a first-round RT-PCR of the TCR CDR3 employed the HTBI primer set. One entry per CDR3 protein results from TCRdb running MiXCR on the multiplex PCR reads. The sample contains about 500,000 distinct CDR3 sequences, about 16% of which appear only once. The sequenced material came from blood. The receptors stem from a woman under 40 with Graves' ophthalmopathy.

This clonotype was seen repeatedly, ten times or more. This rearrangement joins TRBV29-1 to TRBJ1-1, with a possible D match to TRBD1 (5 bases). Between the trimmed V and J ends, which lost 4 bases and 4 bases, there was a span of 16 bases. Germline V gene data show CDR1 as SQVTM and CDR2 as ANQGSEA. CDR3 size: 14 residues. CDR3 sequence: CSVGGGEVFTEAFF. In DNA, the CDR3 is TGCAGCGTTGGGGGAGGGGAGGTGTTCACTGAAGCTTTCTTT.

This clonotype was seen more than once but under ten times. This sequence joins TRBV20-1 and TRBJ2-7, with a tentative D call TRBD1 (5 bases). V gave up 6 bases and J gave up 3 bases, with 21 bases separating them. Germline assignment: CDR1 DFQATT and CDR2 SNEGSKA (reference sequence). There are 15 residues in the CDR3. The CDR3: CSAKGDRYQVYEQYF. The DNA of the CDR3 is TGCAGTGCGAAAGGCGACAGATACCAAGTCTACGAGCAGTACTTC.

The chain employs TRBV19 and TRBJ1-6; 10 positions agree with TRBD1. The V gene's germline CDR1 is LNHDA and CDR2 SQIVND (reference sequence). V gave up 11 bases and J gave up 2 bases; unmatched junction bases: 0. This CDR3 is built from 13 residues. CDR3 bases: TGTGCCGGGACAGGGGCCTATAATTCACCCCTCCACTTT. This codes for CAGTGAYNSPLHF.

This clonotype showed up many times. The chain is built from TRBV4-1 and TRBJ1-1; TRBD1 matches at 7 bases. CDR1 is MGHRA and CDR2 is YSYEKL in the germline V gene. The CDR3 covers 15 residues. The trim removed 4 bases at V and 1 base at J, leaving 6 bases unmatched. The DNA for the CDR3 is TGCGCCAGCAGCCCCACGGGACAGAAGAACACTGAAGCTTTCTTT. Its translation: CASSPTGQKNTEAFF.

Many counts were recorded for this clonotype. The chain carries TRBV28 and TRBJ2-7, with 7 nucleotides matching TRBD2. The V segment lost 4 bases and the J segment 3 bases; nucleotides outside the gene matches: 12. CDR1 MDHEN and CDR2 SYDVKM come from the germline V gene. The CDR3 is made up of 16 amino acids. The CDR3 sequence is CASSSPGLAENYEQYF. The DNA of the CDR3 is TGTGCCAGCAGTTCCCCCGGGCTAGCGGAAAACTACGAGCAGTACTTC.

This clonotype came up a few times. The CDR3 loop reads CASSILAGEGTDTQYF. CDR3 in DNA: TGTGCCAGCAGTATACTAGCGGGAGAAGGCACAGATACGCAGTATTTT. The V and J genes are TRBV6-2 or TRBV6-3 and TRBJ2-3; 11 bases are shared with TRBD2. The CDR3 sequence is 16 residues long. The V and J ends lost 5 bases and 1 base, in that order; junction bases with no gene match: 5. The germline V gene encodes CDR1 MNHEY and CDR2 SVGEGT.

This clonotype was recorded many times. The chain couples TRBV7-2 to TRBJ2-3, with 11 bases aligning to TRBD1. The CDR3 is 17 residues long. Germline V CDR1 and CDR2: SGHTA, FQGNSA. The V gene end was trimmed by 5 bases and the J gene end by 2 bases; junction bases not matched to a gene: 9. The DNA for the CDR3 is TGTGCCAGCAGCCCCCGAGGGACAGGGGGGTCCACAGATACGCAGTATTTT. It codes for CASSPRGTGGSTDTQYF. The complete variable domain, with remaining parts taken from reference TRBV7-2 and TRBJ2-3, reads GAGVSQSPSNKVTEKGKDVELRCDPISGHTALYWYRQSLGQGLEFLIYFQGNSAPDKSGLPSDRFSAERTGGSVSTLTIQRTQQEDSAVYLCASSPRGTGGSTDTQYFGPGTRLTVL.

This clonotype has a count of ten or more. The chain is built from TRBV5-1 and TRBJ2-2; D gene ambiguous. Germline CDR1 reads SGHRS; CDR2 reads YFSETQ. The V gene lost 7 bases and the J gene lost 7 bases, with 14 bases spanning the gap. The CDR3 length is 13 residues. The chain's CDR3 is CASGFTVVGELFF. CDR3 DNA: TGCGCCAGCGGTTTCACTGTTGTCGGGGAGCTGTTTTTT. Combining the CDR3 with reference TRBV5-1 and TRBJ2-2 gives the whole variable domain KAGVTQTPRYLIKTRGQQVTLSCSPISGHRSVSWYQQTPGQGLQFLFEYFSETQRNKGNFPGRFSGRQFSNSRSEMNVSTLELGDSALYLCASGFTVVGELFFGEGSRLTVL.

This clonotype was counted at least ten times. The chain uses TRBV11-2 and TRBJ2-1; D gene ambiguous. V shed 1 base and J shed 5 bases, with 6 bases lying between them. The germline V gene has CDR1 SGHAT and CDR2 FQNNGV. CDR3 length: 13 amino acids. The CDR3 region is CASSLGPDNEQFF. CDR3 in DNA: TGTGCCAGCAGCTTAGGCCCCGACAATGAGCAGTTCTTC.

This clonotype was detected ten times or more. The chain has TRBV29-1 and TRBJ2-5; perhaps D is TRBD1 or TRBD2 (5 bases each). Germline loops: CDR1 SQVTM, CDR2 ANQGSEA. The CDR3 has 13 amino acids. Trimming removed 5 bases at V and 5 bases at J, with 15 bases between. The CDR3 here is CSVHRTWGETQYF. In DNA form, the CDR3 reads TGCAGCGTTCATAGGACCTGGGGGGAGACCCAGTACTTC.

This clonotype was recorded many times. The rearrangement uses TRBV11-2 and TRBJ2-7, with D possibly being TRBD2 (5 bases). The V and J ends lost 1 base and 4 bases respectively, with 17 bases between them. The CDR3 loop spans 16 amino acids. The germline CDR1 and CDR2 sequences are SGHAT and FQNNGV. CDR3 loop: CASSLGTRSDLYEQYF. The CDR3 DNA is TGTGCCAGCAGCTTAGGTACTAGGTCAGACCTTTACGAGCAGTACTTC. The full variable domain, rest sourced from reference TRBV11-2 and TRBJ2-7, is EAGVAQSPRYKIIEKRQSVAFWCNPISGHATLYWYQQILGQGPKLLIQFQNNGVVDDSQLPKDRFSAERLKGVDSTLKIQPAKLEDSAVYLCASSLGTRSDLYEQYFGPGTRLTVT.

Ten or more counts support this clonotype. This chain's CDR3 is CSAAETPNTGELFF. As DNA, the CDR3 is TGCAGTGCTGCGGAGACTCCGAACACCGGGGAGCTGTTTTTT. The chain has TRBV20-1 and TRBJ2-2; D is unclear. Germline V lookup: CDR1 DFQATT, CDR2 SNEGSKA (reference sequence). The ends were cut back, 5 bases at V and 0 bases at J, with 10 bases in the middle. This CDR3 is 14 amino acids long.

The chain recombines TRBV4-2 with TRBJ2-1, with TRBD2 matching 13 bases. CDR1 is LGHNA, CDR2 YNFKEQ, per germline. The CDR3 has 16 amino acids. J gave up 3 bases and V 1 base, and 0 bases lay outside the gene matches. In DNA form, the CDR3 reads TGTGCCAGCAGCCAAGGGACTAGCGGGAGCTACAATGAGCAGTTCTTC. It codes for CASSQGTSGSYNEQFF.

This clonotype was observed at least ten times. The genes are TRBV6-1 and TRBJ2-1; no reliable D call. Germline assignment: CDR1 MNHNS and CDR2 SASEGT. CDR3 length equals 15 residues. Trimming removed 5 bases at V and 1 base at J, with 12 bases between. CDR3 nucleotides: TGTGCCAGCAGTACCGGAGTGAGATCCTACAATGAGCAGTTCTTC. Its translation is CASSTGVRSYNEQFF.

This clonotype was detected only a few times. This clone may be a read error of a much larger clone one base away. The chain couples TRBV5-6 to TRBJ2-7, with D possibly matching TRBD2 (5 bases). CDR1 is SGHDT, CDR2 YYEEEE, per germline. CDR3 length: 13 residues. V was cut by 4 bases and J by 0 bases, with 8 bases left in between. CDR3 loop: CASSPDFSYEQYF. For the CDR3, the DNA is TGTGCCAGCAGCCCGGACTTCTCCTACGAGCAGTACTTC.

The chain employs TRBV20-1 and TRBJ1-5; 9 bases are a match to TRBD1. V trimming: 6 bases; J trimming: 6 bases; junction bases outside the gene matches: 12. This CDR3 spans 15 amino acids. Germline-derived CDR1 and CDR2 are DFQATT and SNEGSKA (reference sequence). The CDR3 nucleotides are TGCAGTGCCCAAAAGGGAACAGGGGGCGGTCAGCCCCAGCATTTT. Translated: CSAQKGTGGGQPQHF.

The chain couples TRBV19 to TRBJ2-5; 9 nucleotides match TRBD2. The germline V gene has CDR1 LNHDA and CDR2 SQIVND (reference sequence). The ends lost 2 bases at V and 2 bases at J; junction bases unmatched: 6. The CDR3 totals 16 residues. The CDR3 reads CASSIYLAGSQETQYF. The CDR3 region has the DNA TGTGCCAGTAGTATATATCTAGCGGGATCGCAAGAGACCCAGTACTTC. Variable domain in full (rest from reference TRBV19 and TRBJ2-5): DGGITQSPKYLFRKEGQNVTLSCEQNLNHDAMYWYRQDPGQGLRLIYYSQIVNDFQKGDIAEGYSVSREKKESFPLTVTSAQKNPTAFYLCASSIYLAGSQETQYFGPGTRLLVL.

This clonotype showed up many times. This chain connects TRBV5-1 to TRBJ2-1; 9 nucleotides align to TRBD2. V gave up 5 bases and J gave up 2 bases; unmatched junction bases: 8. Per the germline V gene, CDR1 is SGHRS and CDR2 is YFSETQ. CDR3 length: 16 amino acids. In DNA form, the CDR3 reads TGCGCCAGCAGTGGACTAGCGAATGTCGCCTACAATGAGCAGTTCTTC. Amino acid sequence: CASSGLANVAYNEQFF.

There are many counts of this clonotype. This chain links TRBV28 with TRBJ2-7; D not certain. V was trimmed by 6 bases and J by 3 bases, leaving 18 bases between them. The germline V gene encodes CDR1 MDHEN and CDR2 SYDVKM. CDR3 size: 15 residues. DNA for the CDR3: TGTGCCAGCAGCCTTCTACCCCGGGCCGTCTACGAGCAGTACTTC. Its translation is CASSLLPRAVYEQYF.

This clonotype was seen at least ten times. The J gene is TRBJ2-5, the V gene TRBV7-3, with 12 bases matching TRBD2. V dropped 2 bases and J dropped 2; count of bases not matched to a gene: 6. CDR3 length equals 17 residues. Germline CDR1 and CDR2: SGHTA and FQGTGA. CDR3: CASSLSRTSGTQETQYF. The CDR3 DNA follows: TGTGCCAGCAGCTTATCCCGGACTAGCGGGACGCAAGAGACCCAGTACTTC.

This rearrangement joins TRBV19 to TRBJ2-7; a possible D gene is TRBD2 (6 bases). Germline CDR1 and CDR2: LNHDA and SQIVND (reference sequence). The CDR3 extends over 14 amino acids. Trimming took 6 bases from V and 3 from J, leaving 15 bases between them. The DNA of the CDR3 is TGTGCCAGTAGCCCGACTATCGGGGGCTACGAGCAGTACTTC. Translation: CASSPTIGGYEQYF.